The 26 T cell receptor beta chains presented below share a single source sample, sequenced in a study of blood T cell repertoires in COVID-19 (dated by TCRdb to 2020 to 2021). Library preparation employed the immunoSEQ multiplex PCR assay. TCRdb provides this immuneACCESS table in a form limited to in-frame rearrangements. Some clones are lacking; in checked studies, under half of them reflect an unresolved V gene, and why the rest are absent is not known. For this sample the table gives about 150,000 clones, of which approximately 90% were detected only once. The ten largest clones take up roughly 2% of the sample. What was sequenced was peripheral blood. The receptors originated from a man between 45 and 60 years old who had recovered from COVID-19.

The J gene is TRBJ1-1, the V gene TRBV6-5; 7 nucleotides agree with TRBD1. This CDR3 contains 14 residues. From germline, CDR1 is MNHEY and CDR2 SVGAGI. The J segment lost 5 bases and the V segment lost 2 bases, leaving 5 bases of the junction unmatched. CDR3 nucleotides: TGTGCCAGCAGTTACAGGGGGCGCGGGACTGAAGCTTTCTTT. Its protein is CASSYRGRGTEAFF.

The chain couples TRBV7-2 to TRBJ2-3; D perhaps matches TRBD2 (5 bases). Germline CDR1 and CDR2: SGHTA and FQGNSA. This CDR3 spans 15 amino acids. Trimming left V 5 bases short and J 2 bases short, with 14 bases between. The CDR3 loop is CASSKERGNTDTQYF. The CDR3 region has the DNA TGTGCCAGCAGCAAAGAAAGAGGGAACACAGATACGCAGTATTTT.

The chain joins TRBV29-1 to TRBJ1-2; 12 nucleotides align to TRBD1. V dropped 7 bases and J dropped 7; count of bases not matched to a gene: 10. CDR1 and CDR2 (germline): SQVTM, ANQGSEA. This CDR3 is 14 amino acids long. This chain's CDR3 is CSASGTGGVGGYTF. In DNA form, the CDR3 reads TGCAGCGCCTCCGGGACAGGGGGCGTGGGTGGCTACACCTTC.

This sequence joins TRBV27 and TRBJ2-2; D possibly corresponds to TRBD1 (5 bases). The V gene's germline CDR1 is MNHEY and CDR2 SMNVEV (reference sequence). This CDR3 spans 15 amino acids. The V end lost 3 bases, the J end lost 2 bases, and 10 bases lay between the germline ends. CDR3 amino acids: CASSFGQSNTGELFF. CDR3 in DNA: TGTGCCAGCAGTTTCGGACAAAGCAACACCGGGGAGCTGTTTTTT.

The DNA of the CDR3 is TGTGCCAGCAGTTTAAACACCGCCGAGCAGTACTTC. It translates to CASSLNTAEQYF. This chain joins TRBV12-3 or TRBV12-4 and TRBJ2-7, with D hard to call. The CDR3 is 12 amino acids. The V and J ends lost 2 bases and 6 bases respectively, with 8 bases between them.

J is TRBJ2-3 and V is TRBV7-6; TRBD1 agrees at 8 bases. The V segment lost 3 bases and the J segment 4 bases; nucleotides outside the gene matches: 9. The CDR3 is 16 amino acids. Germline values: CDR1 SGHVS, CDR2 FNYEAQ. CDR3 region: CASSFLAGQGADTQYF. Written as DNA, the CDR3 is TGTGCCAGCAGCTTTCTTGCCGGACAGGGAGCAGATACGCAGTATTTT. The full variable domain, its missing parts supplied by reference TRBV7-6 and TRBJ2-3, is GAGVSQSPRYKVTKRGQDVALRCDPISGHVSLYWYRQALGQGPEFLTYFNYEAQQDKSGLPNDRFSAERPEGSISTLTIQRTEQRDSAMYRCASSFLAGQGADTQYFGPGTRLTVL.

Written as DNA, the CDR3 is TGTGCCAGTCGGGGGGGAGGGCACACAGATACGCAGTATTTT. Amino acid sequence: CASRGGGHTDTQYF. This chain connects TRBV6-5 to TRBJ2-3, with 8 bases aligning to TRBD2. Germline assignment: CDR1 MNHEY and CDR2 SVGAGI. The CDR3 is made up of 14 amino acids. With V trimmed by 9 bases and J by 2 bases, 7 bases remained unmatched.

The V and J genes are TRBV12-5 and TRBJ2-2; 7 bases match TRBD2. Trimming at V came to 0 bases and at J to 3 bases, leaving 4 bases not matched to a gene. CDR1 is LGHNT, CDR2 FRNRAP, per germline. CDR3 length: 16 residues. The DNA of the CDR3 is TGTGCTAGTGGTTTGGTACAAGGGAGGGACACCGGGGAGCTGTTTTTT. Translating it yields CASGLVQGRDTGELFF.

This clone was seen only a few times. V is TRBV7-3 and J is TRBJ2-1, with TRBD1 matching over 7 bases. Unmatched junction bases numbered 4, after V lost 5 bases and J lost 6 bases. Germline CDR1 reads SGHTA; CDR2 reads FQGTGA. There are 13 residues in the CDR3. The CDR3 coding sequence is TGTGCCAGCAGCCACAGGGGCTCCAATGAGCAGTTCTTC. Its protein is CASSHRGSNEQFF.

The chain carries TRBV5-4 and TRBJ2-5; possible D gene TRBD1, 6 bases. Trimming took off 3 bases at V and 2 bases at J, with 11 bases between the two ends. CDR1 SGHNT and CDR2 YYREEE come from the germline V gene (reference sequence). The CDR3 has 14 residues. The CDR3 region is CASSSQGRQETQYF. The DNA for the CDR3 is TGTGCCAGCAGCTCCCAGGGGCGACAAGAGACCCAGTACTTC.

The chain recombines TRBV10-3 with TRBJ2-3; 7 bases are shared with TRBD2. Germline V CDR1 and CDR2: ENHRY, SYGVKD. This CDR3 has 12 amino acids. V lost 11 bases to trimming and J lost 6 bases; unmatched junction nucleotides: 8. The CDR3 here is CACWGGEDTQYF. The CDR3 nucleotides are TGTGCCTGTTGGGGGGGGGAGGATACGCAGTATTTT.

The chain recombines TRBV4-3 with TRBJ2-7; the match to TRBD2 covers 9 bases. The CDR3 is made up of 16 amino acids. J was trimmed by 2 bases and V by 0 bases; bases with no gene match: 5. Germline lookup yields CDR1 LGHNA and CDR2 YSLEER. The CDR3 loop is CASSQDLASGTYEQYF. CDR3 in DNA: TGCGCCAGCAGCCAAGATCTGGCTAGCGGGACCTACGAGCAGTACTTC.

V usage is TRBV28 and J usage is TRBJ2-5, with 9 bases matching TRBD1. This CDR3 is 15 amino acids long. Germline V lookup: CDR1 MDHEN, CDR2 SYDVKM. With V trimmed by 5 bases and J by 4 bases, 8 bases remained unmatched. The CDR3 here is CASSKGQGGRETQYF. The CDR3, as DNA: TGTGCCAGCAGTAAGGGACAGGGAGGGCGAGAGACCCAGTACTTC. Looking up the rest from reference TRBV28 and TRBJ2-5 gives the full variable domain: DVKVTQSSRYLVKRTGEKVFLECVQDMDHENMFWYRQDPGLGLRLIYFSYDVKMKEKGDIPEGYSVSREKKERFSLILESASTNQTSMYLCASSKGQGGRETQYFGPGTRLLVL.

The chain joins TRBV5-4 to TRBJ1-1; D might be TRBD1 (6 bases). Germline loops: CDR1 SGHNT, CDR2 YYREEE (reference sequence). The CDR3 loop spans 14 amino acids. Trimming removed 2 bases at V and 1 base at J, with 9 bases between. The CDR3 here is CASSFGQTNTEAFF. CDR3 sequence (DNA): TGTGCCAGCAGCTTCGGACAGACGAACACTGAAGCTTTCTTT.

The rearrangement uses TRBV4-3 and TRBJ2-1; D unclear. This CDR3 spans 16 amino acids. Looked up from germline, CDR1 is LGHNA and CDR2 is YSLEER. The V end lost 0 bases, the J end lost 4 bases, and 13 bases lay between the germline ends. Here the CDR3 reads CASSQDGQVPYNEQFF. DNA for the CDR3: TGCGCCAGCAGCCAAGATGGGCAGGTTCCATACAATGAGCAGTTCTTC.

The CDR3 sequence: CASSPTGTGNQPQHF. Written as DNA, the CDR3 is TGTGCCAGCAGCCCAACCGGGACAGGGAATCAGCCCCAGCATTTT. V gene TRBV7-6 combines with J gene TRBJ1-5; TRBD1 aligns across 9 bases. The CDR3 is 15 residues long. V shed 5 bases, J shed 4 bases, and the junction held 6 bases outside the gene matches. Germline V gives CDR1 SGHVS, CDR2 FNYEAQ.

This chain links TRBV27 with TRBJ2-5, with D maybe TRBD2 (5 bases). The V end lost 3 bases, the J end lost 2 bases, and 13 bases lay between the germline ends. The CDR3 consists of 15 residues. CDR1 MNHEY and CDR2 SMNVEV come from the germline V gene (reference sequence). CDR3 DNA sequence: TGTGCCAGCAGTTTCAGCCGGGGAGAACAAGAGACCCAGTACTTC. As protein: CASSFSRGEQETQYF.

The chain links TRBV30 to TRBJ1-1, with 7 bases identical to TRBD1. The CDR3 spans 13 residues. In germline, CDR1 is GTSNPN, CDR2 SVGIG (reference sequence). Unmatched junction bases numbered 2, after V lost 3 bases and J lost 1 base. The CDR3, as DNA: TGTGCCTGGAGACAGGGGCGGAACACTGAAGCTTTCTTT. This translates into CAWRQGRNTEAFF.

The chain recombines TRBV28 with TRBJ1-2; 11 bases line up with TRBD1. Per germline, CDR1 MDHEN and CDR2 SYDVKM. The CDR3 has 16 amino acids. V lost 5 bases and J lost 2; bases outside the gene matches: 7. CDR3 sequence reads: CASSPGGTGGNYGYTF. The CDR3 nucleotides read TGTGCCAGCAGTCCCGGCGGGACAGGGGGGAACTATGGCTACACCTTC.

The CDR3 DNA reads as TGTGCCAGTAGGGGCCTCGGAAACACCATATATTTT. Its protein is CASRGLGNTIYF. V usage is TRBV19 and J usage is TRBJ1-3; no clear D. Germline loops: CDR1 LNHDA, CDR2 SQIVND (reference sequence). V was trimmed by 6 bases and J by 4 bases, leaving 7 bases between them. The CDR3 has 12 residues.

The rearrangement joins TRBV24-1 to TRBJ1-1; D might be TRBD1 (5 bases). The CDR3 spans 16 residues. The V and J ends lost 7 bases and 7 bases respectively, with 24 bases between them. Germline CDR1 is KGHDR and CDR2 is SFDVKD. In nucleotides, the CDR3 is TGTGCCACCAGCGACCCAACAACAGGCCCACATGGTGAAGCTTTCTTT. This encodes CATSDPTTGPHGEAFF.

The chain is built from TRBV9 and TRBJ1-2, with TRBD1 identical over 8 bases. CDR1 is SGDLS and CDR2 is YYNGEE in the germline V gene. The CDR3 extends over 14 amino acids. V shed 0 bases, J shed 5 bases, and the junction held 3 bases outside the gene matches. The CDR3 sequence is CASSVATGGYGYTF. The CDR3 DNA is TGTGCCAGCAGCGTAGCTACAGGGGGGTATGGCTACACCTTC.

The rearrangement joins TRBV13 to TRBJ2-7, with a tentative D call TRBD1 (5 bases). V was shortened by 5 bases and J by 0 bases, with 8 bases between the two germline ends. CDR1 and CDR2 from the germline V gene are PRHDT and FYEKMQ (reference sequence). The CDR3 consists of 13 residues. CDR3: CASSPQGSYEQYF. In DNA, the CDR3 is TGTGCCAGCAGCCCGCAGGGCTCCTACGAGCAGTACTTC.

V usage is TRBV6-5 and J usage is TRBJ2-5; TRBD2 aligns across 13 bases. V trimming: 6 bases; J trimming: 5 bases; junction bases outside the gene matches: 3. The length of the CDR3 is 14 residues. CDR1 and CDR2 from the germline V gene are MNHEY and SVGAGI. CDR3 amino acids: CASSGLAGVETQYF. CDR3 nucleotide sequence: TGTGCCAGCAGCGGACTAGCGGGAGTGGAGACCCAGTACTTC.

In the case of this clone: Other DNA sequences in this specimen translate into the identical CDR3. The rearrangement uses TRBV5-1 and TRBJ1-2; the match to TRBD1 covers 10 bases. Trimming took 3 bases from V and 8 from J; bases not matched to a gene: 4. This CDR3 comprises 13 residues. Germline V gene lookup returns CDR1 SGHRS and CDR2 YFSETQ. DNA of the CDR3: TGCGCCAGCAGCTCCGGGACAGGGGAGGGCTACACCTTC. It translates to CASSSGTGEGYTF.

The gene calls are TRBV28 and TRBJ2-4; TRBD1 matches 8 bases. CDR1 and CDR2 from the germline V gene are MDHEN and SYDVKM. The V and J ends lost 3 bases and 8 bases, in that order; junction bases with no gene match: 6. The CDR3 is 14 residues long. The CDR3 region has the DNA TGTGCCAGCAGTTTGGACAGGGCGGTCGACATTCAGTACTTC. It translates to CASSLDRAVDIQYF.